Listed below are T cell receptor beta chains from one sample, sequenced in a study of T cells of healthy individuals. MiXCR, applied by TCRdb to the 5' RACE reads, yields one record per CDR3 protein. The repertoire includes approximately 50,000 distinct CDR3 sequences, approximately 15% of them detected once, and roughly 16% sits in the top ten. These TCRs come from a human donor in good health. CDR3s include the opening cysteine and the closing phenylalanine or tryptophan. A D gene is named only where the DNA matches it firmly. Clone size is not always given. Where it is, it says once, few, many or a class for expanded clones.

v_call	clone_size	d_call	j_call	cdr3_aa	cdr3_nt
TRBV29-1	medium-sized	NA	TRBJ2-3	CTPDPVRDADTQYF	TGCACCCCGGACCCGGTGCGTGACGCAGATACGCAGTATTTT
TRBV20-1	few	NA	TRBJ2-5	CSANSDPRETQYF	TGCAGTGCTAATTCGGATCCTCGAGAGACCCAGTACTTC
TRBV4-1	many	NA	TRBJ1-4	CASSRPGPTNEKLFF	TGCGCCAGCAGCCGCCCAGGTCCAACTAATGAAAAACTGTTTTTT
TRBV6-2/TRBV6-3	NA	TRBD1	TRBJ2-7	CASSYWPTGNSGEQYF	TGTGCCAGCAGTTACTGGCCGACAGGGAACTCCGGCGAGCAGTACTTC
TRBV6-6	NA	TRBD1	TRBJ1-1	CASSYRGGGRTEAFF	TGTGCCAGCAGTTACCGGGGAGGGGGCCGCACTGAAGCTTTCTTT
TRBV5-1	many	TRBD1	TRBJ2-5	CASSLDRGPREETQYF	TGCGCCAGCAGCCTCGACAGGGGGCCGCGGGAAGAGACCCAGTACTTC
TRBV6-6	many	NA	TRBJ2-7	CASRDSRTIRRYF	TGTGCCAGCAGAGACTCGAGGACTATACGACGATACTTC
TRBV28	NA	NA	TRBJ2-3	CASSSSGTVSTDTQYF	TGTGCCAGCAGTTCCTCCGGTACAGTGAGCACAGATACGCAGTATTTT
TRBV6-6	many	NA	TRBJ1-2	CASSLGRLNYGYTF	TGTGCCAGCAGTTTAGGAAGACTTAACTATGGCTACACCTTC
TRBV10-3	few	NA	TRBJ2-2	CAISEYEDTGELFF	TGTGCCATCAGTGAGTACGAGGACACCGGGGAGCTGTTTTTT
TRBV7-2	few	NA	TRBJ1-5	CASSLGGGRGNQPQHF	TGTGCCAGCAGCTTAGGTGGGGGACGTGGCAATCAGCCCCAGCATTTT
TRBV6-5	NA	NA	TRBJ1-3	CASSYSRAPGVGGNTIYF	TGTGCCAGCAGTTACTCGAGGGCACCGGGGGTAGGAGGAAACACCATATATTTT
TRBV5-5	many	NA	TRBJ2-7	CASSLWGYEQYF	TGTGCCAGCAGCTTGTGGGGTTACGAGCAGTACTTC
TRBV18	many	NA	TRBJ2-5	CASSPQGIVETQYF	TGTGCCAGCTCACCCCAGGGGATCGTTGAGACCCAGTACTTC
TRBV4-3	few	NA	TRBJ1-3	CASSQDLDGFSGNTIYF	TGCGCCAGCAGCCAAGATCTTGACGGATTCTCTGGAAACACCATATATTTT
TRBV7-2	few	NA	TRBJ1-5	CASSQAGLRNQPQHF	TGTGCCAGCAGCCAGGCGGGTTTAAGGAATCAGCCCCAGCATTTT
TRBV7-2	NA	TRBD1	TRBJ1-1	CASSYRQGTEAFF	TGTGCCAGCAGCTATAGACAGGGGACTGAAGCTTTCTTT
TRBV20-1	many	TRBD2	TRBJ2-7	CSAPRTSGTHEQYF	TGCAGTGCGCCGCGGACTAGCGGGACCCACGAGCAGTACTTC
TRBV10-3	few	NA	TRBJ2-3	CAISERGTEGYDGTDTQYF	TGTGCCATCAGTGAGCGTGGGACGGAAGGATACGACGGCACAGATACGCAGTATTTT
TRBV7-2	many	NA	TRBJ2-3	CASSLSSALSTDTQYF	TGTGCCAGCAGCCTATCTAGCGCGCTAAGCACAGATACGCAGTATTTT
TRBV19	NA	NA	TRBJ1-1	CASSTTNRAEKAFF	TGTGCCAGTAGTACAACCAACAGGGCCGAAAAAGCTTTCTTT
TRBV6-2/TRBV6-3	many	TRBD1	TRBJ1-1	CASSYSTGWNTEAFF	TGTGCCAGCAGTTACTCGACAGGGTGGAACACTGAAGCTTTCTTT
TRBV6-5	many	TRBD2	TRBJ2-3	CASSRGGSGVSTDTQYF	TGTGCCAGCAGCCGGGGGGGTAGCGGGGTAAGCACAGATACGCAGTATTTT
TRBV12-3/TRBV12-4	NA	NA	TRBJ2-5	CASSFGGLETRYF	TGTGCCAGCAGTTTTGGGGGGCTGGAGACCCGGTACTTC
TRBV5-1	many	NA	TRBJ1-6	CASSLGDGQASPLHF	TGCGCCAGCAGCTTGGGGGACGGGCAAGCTTCACCCCTCCACTTT
TRBV20-1	few	NA	TRBJ1-2	CSARDSEGGYGYTF	TGCAGTGCTAGAGATTCGGAGGGGGGATATGGCTACACCTTC
TRBV29-1	NA	TRBD1	TRBJ1-1	CSVPNGQGRAAEAFF	TGCAGCGTCCCGAACGGACAGGGGCGGGCAGCTGAAGCTTTCTTT
TRBV11-1	few	TRBD1	TRBJ1-2	CASSSTGGAYGYTF	TGTGCCAGCAGCTCTACAGGGGGCGCATATGGCTACACCTTC
TRBV5-8	NA	TRBD1	TRBJ1-2	CASSFGRGPYGYTF	TGTGCCAGCAGCTTCGGCAGGGGGCCTTATGGCTACACCTTC
TRBV6-5	many	NA	TRBJ2-5	CASSYQGGAGQETQYF	TGTGCCAGCAGTTACCAGGGGGGCGCAGGGCAAGAGACCCAGTACTTC
TRBV25-1	few	NA	TRBJ1-4	CASSGFYEKLFF	TGTGCCAGCAGTGGATTCTATGAAAAACTGTTTTTT
TRBV7-2	many	NA	TRBJ2-1	CASSFGLNNEQFF	TGTGCCAGCAGCTTTGGACTAAACAATGAGCAGTTCTTC
TRBV5-1	NA	NA	TRBJ1-1	CASSLGGSNTEAFF	TGCGCCAGCAGCTTGGGGGGGTCGAACACTGAAGCTTTCTTT
TRBV6-6	many	NA	TRBJ2-3	CASSQDANTQYF	TGTGCCAGCAGCCAAGATGCAAATACGCAGTATTTT
TRBV19	NA	TRBD1	TRBJ1-5	CASSPQGAGNQPQHF	TGTGCCAGTAGTCCCCAGGGGGCAGGCAATCAGCCCCAGCATTTT
TRBV4-3	NA	TRBD1	TRBJ2-1	CASSQRDRAHNEQFF	TGCGCCAGCAGCCAACGGGACAGGGCCCACAATGAGCAGTTCTTC
TRBV12-3/TRBV12-4	many	TRBD2	TRBJ2-1	CASRRGGLYEQFF	TGTGCCAGCAGGCGCGGGGGGCTATATGAGCAGTTCTTC
TRBV2	few	NA	TRBJ2-5	CASSVARVSGTGETQYF	TGTGCCAGCAGTGTGGCCCGGGTGTCGGGAACGGGAGAGACCCAGTACTTC
TRBV5-1	many	TRBD1	TRBJ2-5	CASSLGQGSTQETQYF	TGCGCCAGCAGCTTGGGACAGGGGTCAACTCAAGAGACCCAGTACTTC
TRBV20-1	NA	TRBD2	TRBJ2-5	CSASGLAGAESF	TGCAGTGCCTCCGGACTAGCGGGGGCCGAATCCTTC
TRBV29-1	many	NA	TRBJ1-2	CSVVGGAGYGYTF	TGCAGCGTCGTCGGAGGGGCTGGCTATGGCTACACCTTC
TRBV12-3/TRBV12-4	few	TRBD1	TRBJ1-1	CASSFAGGNTEAFF	TGTGCCAGCAGTTTCGCAGGGGGGAACACTGAAGCTTTCTTT
TRBV29-1	many	NA	TRBJ2-3	CSVGTIASTDTQYF	TGCAGCGTTGGTACCATAGCTAGCACAGATACGCAGTATTTT
TRBV20-1	NA	TRBD1	TRBJ2-2	CSARDTGGTGELFF	TGCAGTGCTAGAGACACAGGGGGCACCGGGGAGCTGTTTTTT
TRBV4-3	few	NA	TRBJ2-7	CASSQVPGYEQYF	TGCGCCAGCAGCCAAGTGCCCGGATACGAGCAGTACTTC
TRBV7-2	few	NA	TRBJ1-3	CASSPQGDGNTIYF	TGTGCCAGCAGCCCGCAGGGAGACGGAAACACCATATATTTT